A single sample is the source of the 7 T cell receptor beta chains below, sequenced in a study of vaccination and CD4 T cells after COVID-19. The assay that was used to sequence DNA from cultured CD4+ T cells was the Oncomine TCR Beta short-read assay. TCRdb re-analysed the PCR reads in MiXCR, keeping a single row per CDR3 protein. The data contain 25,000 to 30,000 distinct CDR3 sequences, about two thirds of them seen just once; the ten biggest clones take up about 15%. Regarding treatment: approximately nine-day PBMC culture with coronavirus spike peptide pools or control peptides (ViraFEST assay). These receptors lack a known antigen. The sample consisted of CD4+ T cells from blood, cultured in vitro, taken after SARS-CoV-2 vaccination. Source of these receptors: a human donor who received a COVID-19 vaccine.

The CDR3 reads CASSLYGREGQPQHF. The CDR3 coding sequence is TGTGCCAGCAGCTTATATGGGAGGGAAGGGCAGCCCCAGCATTTT. The V gene is TRBV5-6, the J gene TRBJ1-5; D remains ambiguous. CDR3 size: 15 residues. CDR1 SGHDT and CDR2 YYEEEE come from the germline V gene. The V end was cut by 2 bases, the J end by 7 bases, with 16 bases between.

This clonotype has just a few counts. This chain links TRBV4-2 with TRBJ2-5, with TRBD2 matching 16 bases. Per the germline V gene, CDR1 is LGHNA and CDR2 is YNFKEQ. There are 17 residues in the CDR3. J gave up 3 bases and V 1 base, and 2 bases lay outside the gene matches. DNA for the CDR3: TGTGCCAGCAGCCAAGCTGGGACTAGCGGGGGGGAAGAGACCCAGTACTTC. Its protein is CASSQAGTSGGEETQYF.

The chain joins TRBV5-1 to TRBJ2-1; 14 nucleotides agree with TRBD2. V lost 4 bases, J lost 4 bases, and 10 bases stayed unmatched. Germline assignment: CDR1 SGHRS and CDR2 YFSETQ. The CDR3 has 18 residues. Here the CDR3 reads CASSPQGLAGVEYNEQFF. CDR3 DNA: TGCGCCAGCAGCCCGCAGGGACTAGCGGGGGTTGAGTACAATGAGCAGTTCTTC.

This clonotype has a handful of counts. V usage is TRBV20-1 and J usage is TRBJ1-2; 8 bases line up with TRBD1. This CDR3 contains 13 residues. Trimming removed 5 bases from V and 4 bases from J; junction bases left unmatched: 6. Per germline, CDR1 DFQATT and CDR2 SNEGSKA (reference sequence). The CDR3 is CSAADRAPYGYTF. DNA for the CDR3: TGCAGTGCTGCGGACAGGGCCCCCTATGGCTACACCTTC.

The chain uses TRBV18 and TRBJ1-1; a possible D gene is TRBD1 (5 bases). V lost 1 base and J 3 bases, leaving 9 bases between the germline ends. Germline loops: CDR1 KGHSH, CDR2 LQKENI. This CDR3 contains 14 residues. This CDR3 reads CASSPRGRDTEAFF. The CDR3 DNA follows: TGTGCCAGCTCACCACGGGGCAGGGACACTGAAGCTTTCTTT.

CDR3 loop: CASSLERLAGTNEQFF. CDR3 in DNA: TGTGCCAGCAGCTTAGAGAGACTAGCGGGGACCAATGAGCAGTTCTTC. V usage is TRBV7-3 and J usage is TRBJ2-1; 11 bases agree with TRBD2. V was pared by 2 bases and J by 6 bases, with 6 bases of the junction left unmatched. This CDR3 is 16 amino acids long. CDR1 and CDR2 from the germline V gene are SGHTA and FQGTGA.

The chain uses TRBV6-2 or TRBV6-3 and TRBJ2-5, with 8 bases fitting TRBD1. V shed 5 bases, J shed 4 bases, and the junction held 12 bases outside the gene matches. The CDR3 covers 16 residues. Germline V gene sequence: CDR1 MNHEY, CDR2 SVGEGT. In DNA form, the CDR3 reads TGTGCCAGCAGTCACCGGGACAGGTGGTTATCAGAGACCCAGTACTTC. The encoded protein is CASSHRDRWLSETQYF.